This T cell receptor beta chain was identified in a study of shared clonotypes between healthy human individuals. Study information: The composition of the donors was two women and a few men aged 18 to 49.

Each donor was a Caucasian adult residing in Nashville, Tennessee. Assay: immunoSEQ multiplex PCR; the TCRdb copy retains only in-frame clones and omits some. The sample has about 1 million clones; roughly 74% are singletons. This clone was detected only a few times. Its target is not known. Study results and caveats: Tissues were not sampled, only blood, and their repertoires likely differ.

Trimming removed 4 bases from V and 5 bases from J, with 14 bases in between. CDR1 and CDR2 from the germline V gene are SNHLY and FYNNEI. The CDR3 has 14 amino acids. The chain recombines TRBV2 with TRBJ1-1; D call uncertain. Input material: memory CD4+ T cells from PBMCs. Indicated subset: CD45RA-negative fraction. This TCR was recovered from a man between 18 and 29 years old in good health. Some clones in this sample may be carry-over from other donors' samples. In nucleotides, the CDR3 is TGTGCCAGCAGTGTATCGGACCGTTTAACTGAAGCTTTCTTT. This codes for CASSVSDRLTEAFF.